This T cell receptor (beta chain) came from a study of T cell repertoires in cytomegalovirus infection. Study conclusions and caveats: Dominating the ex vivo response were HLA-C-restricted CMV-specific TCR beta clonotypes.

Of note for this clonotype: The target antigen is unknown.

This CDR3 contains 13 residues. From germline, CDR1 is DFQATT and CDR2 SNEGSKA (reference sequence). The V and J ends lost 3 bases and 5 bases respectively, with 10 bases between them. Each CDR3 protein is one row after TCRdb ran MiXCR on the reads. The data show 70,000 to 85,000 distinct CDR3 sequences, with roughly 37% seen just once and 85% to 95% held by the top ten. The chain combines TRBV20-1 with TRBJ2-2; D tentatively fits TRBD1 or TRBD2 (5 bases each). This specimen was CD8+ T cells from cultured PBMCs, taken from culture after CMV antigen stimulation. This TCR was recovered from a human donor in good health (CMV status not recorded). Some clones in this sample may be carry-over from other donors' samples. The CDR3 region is CSASGAITGELFF. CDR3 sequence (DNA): TGCAGTGCTAGCGGGGCCATAACCGGGGAGCTGTTTTTT.